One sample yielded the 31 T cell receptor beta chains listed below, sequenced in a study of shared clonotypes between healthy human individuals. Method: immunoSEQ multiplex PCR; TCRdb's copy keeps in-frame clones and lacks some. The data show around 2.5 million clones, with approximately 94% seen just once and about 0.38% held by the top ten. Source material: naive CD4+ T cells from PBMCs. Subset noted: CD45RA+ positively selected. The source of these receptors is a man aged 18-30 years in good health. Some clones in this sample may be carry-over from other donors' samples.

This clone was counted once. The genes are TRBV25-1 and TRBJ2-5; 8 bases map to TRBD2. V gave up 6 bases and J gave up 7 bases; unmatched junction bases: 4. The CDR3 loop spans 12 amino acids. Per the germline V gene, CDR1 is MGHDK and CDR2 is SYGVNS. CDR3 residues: CASSGLAGTQYF. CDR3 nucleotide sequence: TGTGCCAGCAGCGGACTAGCCGGGACCCAGTACTTC.

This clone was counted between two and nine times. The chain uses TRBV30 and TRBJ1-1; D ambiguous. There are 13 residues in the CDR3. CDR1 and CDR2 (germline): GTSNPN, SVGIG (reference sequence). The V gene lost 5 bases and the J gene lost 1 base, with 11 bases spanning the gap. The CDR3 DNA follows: TGTGCCTGGCTAGCCCAACCGAACACTGAAGCTTTCTTT. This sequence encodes CAWLAQPNTEAFF.

The CDR3 DNA follows: TGCAGCGTTGAAGATCAAGGGGGAAACACCATATATTTT. Protein: CSVEDQGGNTIYF. The chain employs TRBV29-1 and TRBJ1-3; D uncertain. Trimming shortened V by 0 bases and J by 4 bases, and 7 bases separated the two germline ends. There are 13 residues in the CDR3. Germline loops: CDR1 SQVTM, CDR2 ANQGSEA.

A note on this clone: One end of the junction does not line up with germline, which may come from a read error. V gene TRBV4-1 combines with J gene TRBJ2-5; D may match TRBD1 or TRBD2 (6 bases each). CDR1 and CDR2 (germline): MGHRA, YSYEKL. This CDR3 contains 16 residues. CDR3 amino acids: CASSQTGFFTGETQHF. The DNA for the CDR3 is TGCGCCAGCAGCCAGACAGGTTTTTTCACGGGGGAGACCCAGCACTTC.

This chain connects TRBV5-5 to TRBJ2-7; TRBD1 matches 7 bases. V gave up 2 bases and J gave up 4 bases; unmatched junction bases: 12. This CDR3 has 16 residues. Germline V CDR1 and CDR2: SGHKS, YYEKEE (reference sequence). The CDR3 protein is CASSFEWAGGAYEQYF. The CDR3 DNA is TGTGCCAGCAGCTTTGAATGGGCAGGGGGAGCGTACGAGCAGTACTTC.

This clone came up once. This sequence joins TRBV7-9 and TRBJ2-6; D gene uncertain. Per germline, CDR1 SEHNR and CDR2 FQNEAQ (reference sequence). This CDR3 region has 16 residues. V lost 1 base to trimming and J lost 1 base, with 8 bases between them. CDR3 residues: CASSLDRLSGANVLTF. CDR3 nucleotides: TGTGCCAGCAGCTTAGATCGACTTTCTGGGGCCAACGTCCTGACTTTC. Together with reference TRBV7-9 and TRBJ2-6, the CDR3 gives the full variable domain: DTGVSQNPRHKITKRGQNVTFRCDPISEHNRLYWYRQTLGQGPEFLTYFQNEAQLEKSRLLSDRFSAERPKGSFSTLEIQRTEQGDSAMYLCASSLDRLSGANVLTFGAGSRLTVL.

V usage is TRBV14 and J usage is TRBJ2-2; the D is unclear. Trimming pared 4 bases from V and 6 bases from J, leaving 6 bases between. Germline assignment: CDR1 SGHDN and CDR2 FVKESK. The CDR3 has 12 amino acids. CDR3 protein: CASSLAAGELFF. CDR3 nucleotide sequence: TGTGCCAGCAGCCTCGCCGCCGGGGAGCTGTTTTTT.

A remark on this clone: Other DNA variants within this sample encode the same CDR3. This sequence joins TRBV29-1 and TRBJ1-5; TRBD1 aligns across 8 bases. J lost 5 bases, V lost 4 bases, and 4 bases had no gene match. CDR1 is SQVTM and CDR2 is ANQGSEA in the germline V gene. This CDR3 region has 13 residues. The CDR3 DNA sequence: TGCAGCGTTGGGACAGGGCCTTATCAGCCCCAGCATTTT. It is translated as CSVGTGPYQPQHF.

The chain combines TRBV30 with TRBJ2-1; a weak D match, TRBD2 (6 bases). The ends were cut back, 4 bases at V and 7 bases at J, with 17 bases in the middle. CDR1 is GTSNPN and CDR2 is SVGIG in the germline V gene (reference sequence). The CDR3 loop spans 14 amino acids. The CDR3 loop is CAWTSGLGRNEQFF. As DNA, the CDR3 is TGTGCCTGGACCTCGGGACTCGGACGAAATGAGCAGTTCTTC.

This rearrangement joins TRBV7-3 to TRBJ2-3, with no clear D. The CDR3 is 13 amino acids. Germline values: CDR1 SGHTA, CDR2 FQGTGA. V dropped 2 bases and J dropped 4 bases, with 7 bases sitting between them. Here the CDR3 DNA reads TGTGCCAGCAGCTTACTCGCCTCAGATACGCAGTATTTT. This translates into CASSLLASDTQYF.

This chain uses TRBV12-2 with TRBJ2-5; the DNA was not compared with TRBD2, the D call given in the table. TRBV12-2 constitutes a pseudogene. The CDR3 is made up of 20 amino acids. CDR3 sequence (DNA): TGTGCAAGTCGCTCCTACCCTCATACTAGCGGGGTGAGGGGCCAAGAGACCCAGTACTTC. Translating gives CASRSYPHTSGVRGQETQYF.

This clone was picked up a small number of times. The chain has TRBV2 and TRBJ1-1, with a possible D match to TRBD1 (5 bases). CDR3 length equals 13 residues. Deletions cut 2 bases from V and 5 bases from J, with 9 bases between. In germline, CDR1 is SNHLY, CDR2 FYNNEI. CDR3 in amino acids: CASSERGVTEAFF. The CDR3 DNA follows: TGTGCCAGCAGTGAAAGAGGGGTAACTGAAGCTTTCTTT. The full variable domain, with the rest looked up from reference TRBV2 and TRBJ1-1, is EPEVTQTPSHQVTQMGQEVILRCVPISNHLYFYWYRQILGQKVEFLVSFYNNEISEKSEIFDDQFSVERPDGSNFTLKIRSTKLEDSAMYFCASSERGVTEAFFGQGTRLTVV.

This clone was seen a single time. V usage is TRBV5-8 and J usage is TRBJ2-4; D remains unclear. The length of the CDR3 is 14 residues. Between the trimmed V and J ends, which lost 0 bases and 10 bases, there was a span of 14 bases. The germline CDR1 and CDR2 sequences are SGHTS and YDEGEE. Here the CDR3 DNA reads TGTGCCAGCAGCTTGGATAGTGGCAGCGTTATTCAGTACTTC. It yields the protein CASSLDSGSVIQYF.

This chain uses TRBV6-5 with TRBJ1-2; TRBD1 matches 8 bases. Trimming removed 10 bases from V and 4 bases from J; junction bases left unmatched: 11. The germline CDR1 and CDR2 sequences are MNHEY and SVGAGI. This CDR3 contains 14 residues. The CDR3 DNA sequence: TGTGCCACCCGGGCGGCAGGGGGCGGCTATGGCTACACCTTC. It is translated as CATRAAGGGYGYTF.

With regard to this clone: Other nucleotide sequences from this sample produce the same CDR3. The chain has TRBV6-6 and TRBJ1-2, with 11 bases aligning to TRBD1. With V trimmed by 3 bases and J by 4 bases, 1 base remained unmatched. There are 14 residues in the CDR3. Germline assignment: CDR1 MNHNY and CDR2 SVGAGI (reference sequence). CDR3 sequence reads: CASSYGQGAYGYTF. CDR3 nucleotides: TGTGCCAGCAGTTATGGACAGGGGGCCTATGGCTACACCTTC.

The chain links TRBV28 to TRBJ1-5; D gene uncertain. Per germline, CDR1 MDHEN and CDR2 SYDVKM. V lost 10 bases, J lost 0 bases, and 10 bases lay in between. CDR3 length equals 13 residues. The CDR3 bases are TGTGCCACTGACATTATTAGCAATCAGCCCCAGCATTTT. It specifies CATDIISNQPQHF.

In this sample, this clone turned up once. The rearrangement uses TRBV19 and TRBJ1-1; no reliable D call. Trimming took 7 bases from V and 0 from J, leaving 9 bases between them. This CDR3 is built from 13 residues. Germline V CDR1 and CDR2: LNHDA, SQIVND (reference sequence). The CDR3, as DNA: TGTGCCAGTATGTCTTCCGTGAACACTGAAGCTTTCTTT. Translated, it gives CASMSSVNTEAFF.

In DNA form, the CDR3 reads TGTGCCAGCAGTCTCGAGGGATTGGGACTTTATGGCTACACCTTC. Residues: CASSLEGLGLYGYTF. The rearrangement uses TRBV28 and TRBJ1-2, with D possibly being TRBD1 (5 bases). Germline-derived CDR1 and CDR2 are MDHEN and SYDVKM. The ends were cut back, 5 bases at V and 5 bases at J, with 18 bases in the middle. This CDR3 spans 15 amino acids.

The DNA of the CDR3 is TGTGCCAGCAGCTTATACAGGTCTAGCGGGATGAAGCGCACAGATACGCAGTATTTT. This encodes CASSLYRSSGMKRTDTQYF. The gene calls are TRBV7-2 and TRBJ2-3; 9 nucleotides agree with TRBD2. Germline V gene lookup returns CDR1 SGHTA and CDR2 FQGNSA. Losses at the gene ends were 2 bases for V and 1 base for J; bases not matched to a gene: 13. The CDR3 consists of 19 residues.

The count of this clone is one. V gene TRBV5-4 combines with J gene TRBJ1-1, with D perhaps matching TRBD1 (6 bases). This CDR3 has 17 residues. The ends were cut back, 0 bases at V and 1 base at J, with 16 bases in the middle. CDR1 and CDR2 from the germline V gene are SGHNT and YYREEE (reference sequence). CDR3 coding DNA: TGTGCCAGCAGCTTGGGGGGGGCGGCACTGGGGAACACTGAAGCTTTCTTT. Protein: CASSLGGAALGNTEAFF. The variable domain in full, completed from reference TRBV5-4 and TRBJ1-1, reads ETGVTQSPTHLIKTRGQQVTLRCSSQSGHNTVSWYQQALGQGPQFIFQYYREEENGRGNFPPRFSGLQFPNYSSELNVNALELDDSALYLCASSLGGAALGNTEAFFGQGTRLTVV.

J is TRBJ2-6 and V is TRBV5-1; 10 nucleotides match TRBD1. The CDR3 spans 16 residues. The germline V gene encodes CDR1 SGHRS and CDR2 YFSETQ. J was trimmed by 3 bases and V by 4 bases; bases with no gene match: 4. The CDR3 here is CASSPGTGDGANVLTF. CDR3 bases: TGCGCCAGCAGCCCTGGGACAGGGGATGGGGCCAACGTCCTGACTTTC.

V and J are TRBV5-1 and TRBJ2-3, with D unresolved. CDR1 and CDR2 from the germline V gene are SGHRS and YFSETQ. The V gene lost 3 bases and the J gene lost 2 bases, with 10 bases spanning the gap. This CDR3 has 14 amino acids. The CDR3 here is CASSSRADTDTQYF. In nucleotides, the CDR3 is TGCGCCAGCAGCTCCCGGGCGGACACAGATACGCAGTATTTT.

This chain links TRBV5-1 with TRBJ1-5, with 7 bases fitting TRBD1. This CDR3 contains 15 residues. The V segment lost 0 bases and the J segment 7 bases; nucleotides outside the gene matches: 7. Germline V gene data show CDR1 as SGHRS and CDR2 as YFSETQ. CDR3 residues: CASSLGTGAGQPQHF. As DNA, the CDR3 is TGCGCCAGCAGCTTGGGGACAGGAGCGGGGCAGCCCCAGCATTTT.

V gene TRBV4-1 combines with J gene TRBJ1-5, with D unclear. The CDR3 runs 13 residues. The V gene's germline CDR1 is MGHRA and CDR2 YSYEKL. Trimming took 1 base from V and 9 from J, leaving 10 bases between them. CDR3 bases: TGCGCCAGCAGCCAAGGTCCGGGGAGGCCCCAGCATTTT. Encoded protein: CASSQGPGRPQHF.

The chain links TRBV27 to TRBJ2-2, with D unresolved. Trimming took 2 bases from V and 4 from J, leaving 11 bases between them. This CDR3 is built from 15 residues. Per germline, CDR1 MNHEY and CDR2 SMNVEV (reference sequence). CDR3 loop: CASSLIPRPTGELFF. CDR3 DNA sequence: TGTGCCAGCAGTTTAATCCCTAGGCCCACCGGGGAGCTGTTTTTT.

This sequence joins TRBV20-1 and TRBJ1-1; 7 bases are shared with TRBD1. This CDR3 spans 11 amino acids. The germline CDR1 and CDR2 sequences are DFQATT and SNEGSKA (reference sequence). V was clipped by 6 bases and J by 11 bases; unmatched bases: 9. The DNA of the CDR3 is TGCAGTGCCGACAGGGCGGGGCAGGCTTTCTTT. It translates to CSADRAGQAFF.

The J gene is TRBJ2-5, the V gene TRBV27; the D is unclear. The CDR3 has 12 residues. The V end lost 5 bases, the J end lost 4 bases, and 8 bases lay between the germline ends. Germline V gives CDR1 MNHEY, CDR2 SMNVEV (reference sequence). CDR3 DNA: TGTGCCAGCAGTCTATGGGGAGAGACCCAGTACTTC. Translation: CASSLWGETQYF.

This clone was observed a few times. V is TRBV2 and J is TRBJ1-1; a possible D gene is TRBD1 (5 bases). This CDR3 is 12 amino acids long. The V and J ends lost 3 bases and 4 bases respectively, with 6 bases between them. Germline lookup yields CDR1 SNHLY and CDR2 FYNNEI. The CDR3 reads CASSEGPTEAFF. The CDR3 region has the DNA TGTGCCAGCAGTGAGGGGCCCACTGAAGCTTTCTTT.

CDR3 sequence: CAISDFEGEAFF. The DNA of the CDR3 is TGTGCCATCAGTGATTTCGAAGGAGAAGCTTTCTTT. The chain employs TRBV10-3 and TRBJ1-1; D is ambiguous. The germline CDR1 and CDR2 sequences are ENHRY and SYGVKD. Trimming took 3 bases from V and 8 from J, leaving 10 bases between them. The CDR3 loop spans 12 amino acids.

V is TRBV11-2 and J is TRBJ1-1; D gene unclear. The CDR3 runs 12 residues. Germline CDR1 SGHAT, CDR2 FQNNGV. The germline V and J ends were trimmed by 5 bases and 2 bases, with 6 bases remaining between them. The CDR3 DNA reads TGTGCCAGCAGCCAGGACAACACTGAAGCTTTCTTT. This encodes CASSQDNTEAFF.

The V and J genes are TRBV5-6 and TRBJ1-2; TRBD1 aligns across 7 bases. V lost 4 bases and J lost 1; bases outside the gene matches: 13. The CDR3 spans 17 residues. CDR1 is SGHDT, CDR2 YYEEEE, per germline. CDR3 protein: CASSRAGTERYNYGYTF. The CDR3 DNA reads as TGTGCCAGCAGCCGTGCCGGGACAGAAAGATATAACTATGGCTACACCTTC.